The 15 T cell receptor beta chains reported below all come from one sample, sequenced in a study of T-cell memory formation after mild COVID-19. TCRdb re-derived calls from the 5' RACE reads in MiXCR, one entry per CDR3 protein. The table records under 550,000 distinct CDR3 sequences, approximately 18% of them present only once. Sample: PBMCs or a T cell subset sorted from them (not recorded which). The source is an adult woman who had mild COVID-19 (a few samples of this study predate the infection). Cell type and time point are not known.

The chain couples TRBV20-1 to TRBJ2-5; 9 bases align to TRBD2. V lost 3 bases and J lost 4; bases outside the gene matches: 6. The length of the CDR3 is 14 residues. Germline values: CDR1 DFQATT, CDR2 SNEGSKA (reference sequence). This chain's CDR3 is CSARWRGGAETQYF. The DNA of the CDR3 is TGCAGTGCTAGGTGGCGCGGGGGGGCAGAGACCCAGTACTTC.

V and J are TRBV7-6 and TRBJ2-7, with 8 nucleotides matching TRBD2. CDR1 SGHVS and CDR2 FNYEAQ come from the germline V gene. V shed 6 bases, J shed 5 bases, and the junction held 27 bases outside the gene matches. This CDR3 spans 20 amino acids. CDR3 sequence reads: CASSQEPPASRLAYDHEQYF. CDR3 DNA sequence: TGTGCCAGCAGTCAAGAACCTCCGGCGTCTCGACTAGCGTACGACCACGAGCAGTACTTC.

The chain couples TRBV7-2 to TRBJ2-1; perhaps TRBD1 as D (6 bases). CDR3 size: 12 residues. Germline V lookup: CDR1 SGHTA, CDR2 FQGNSA. V gave up 5 bases and J gave up 10 bases, with 12 bases separating them. The CDR3 DNA follows: TGTGCCAGCAGCACCACAGGGATCGAGCAGTTCTTC. Its protein is CASSTTGIEQFF.

The chain is built from TRBV20-1 and TRBJ2-7; 11 bases agree with TRBD1. Per germline, CDR1 DFQATT and CDR2 SNEGSKA (reference sequence). J lost 2 bases, V lost 6 bases, and 6 bases had no gene match. This CDR3 spans 14 amino acids. CDR3 sequence: CSARDRGVTYEQYF. The DNA of the CDR3 is TGCAGTGCGAGGGACAGGGGGGTGACCTACGAGCAGTACTTC.

This clonotype was seen a few times. The chain uses TRBV9 and TRBJ2-5; 9 bases fit TRBD2. Germline CDR1 is SGDLS and CDR2 is YYNGEE. This CDR3 comprises 16 residues. V shed 4 bases, J shed 3 bases, and the junction held 10 bases outside the gene matches. The CDR3 spells CASSPRVVAGEETQYF. CDR3 bases: TGTGCCAGCAGCCCCCGGGTGGTAGCGGGGGAAGAGACCCAGTACTTC.

This clonotype has just a few counts. This chain connects TRBV5-1 to TRBJ2-1; 9 bases match TRBD2. Germline CDR1 is SGHRS and CDR2 is YFSETQ. There are 12 residues in the CDR3. After removal of 2 bases from V and 14 bases from J, the junction contained 5 bases not matched to a gene. CDR3 residues: CASSFQRGEEFF. In DNA, the CDR3 is TGCGCCAGCAGCTTCCAGCGGGGGGAGGAGTTCTTC.

The rearrangement joins TRBV20-1 to TRBJ2-1; D uncertain. The V and J ends lost 3 bases and 3 bases respectively, with 6 bases between them. The CDR3 contains 12 residues. Germline-derived CDR1 and CDR2 are DFQATT and SNEGSKA (reference sequence). The DNA for the CDR3 is TGCAGTGCTAGCGGTAACTACAATGAGCAGTTCTTC. Translating gives CSASGNYNEQFF.

CDR3 region: CATSLGQRGSPLHF. As DNA, the CDR3 is TGTGCCACCAGTCTCGGACAGCGCGGTTCACCCCTCCACTTT. The chain has TRBV24-1 and TRBJ1-6; possibly TRBD1 for D (6 bases). The CDR3 extends over 14 amino acids. V lost 6 bases, J lost 9 bases, and 14 bases lay in between. Per germline, CDR1 KGHDR and CDR2 SFDVKD.

The chain links TRBV6-5 to TRBJ2-5; 9 nucleotides agree with TRBD2. V gave up 7 bases and J gave up 0 bases; unmatched junction bases: 3. The CDR3 loop spans 14 amino acids. Per the germline V gene, CDR1 is MNHEY and CDR2 is SVGAGI. Here the CDR3 reads CASNLAGNQETQYF. As DNA, the CDR3 is TGTGCCAGCAATCTAGCGGGAAACCAAGAGACCCAGTACTTC.

The gene calls are TRBV4-3 and TRBJ2-1; tentatively, D is TRBD1 or TRBD2 (6 bases each). Germline lookup yields CDR1 LGHNA and CDR2 YSLEER. The CDR3 runs 15 residues. Trimming left V 4 bases short and J 4 bases short, with 14 bases between. The CDR3 reads CASSPSWGAYNEQFF. In DNA, the CDR3 is TGCGCCAGCAGCCCCTCTTGGGGGGCGTACAATGAGCAGTTCTTC.

This clonotype has a count of ten or more. This rearrangement joins TRBV20-1 to TRBJ2-7; D uncertain. Trimming pared 6 bases from V and 5 bases from J, leaving 20 bases between. In germline, CDR1 is DFQATT, CDR2 SNEGSKA (reference sequence). The CDR3 spans 14 residues. The CDR3 sequence is CSATPPPLLHEQYF. CDR3 sequence (DNA): TGCAGTGCCACCCCCCCACCTCTTCTCCACGAGCAGTACTTC.

The chain recombines TRBV5-1 with TRBJ1-2; D may be TRBD1 (5 bases). The CDR3 loop spans 13 amino acids. V gave up 6 bases and J gave up 3 bases, with 12 bases separating them. Germline V gene data show CDR1 as SGHRS and CDR2 as YFSETQ. The CDR3 DNA follows: TGCGCCAGCACGATCGGGGGGGACTATGGCTACACCTTC. This translates into CASTIGGDYGYTF.

The chain links TRBV5-1 to TRBJ1-1; D not certain. The CDR3 spans 14 residues. Germline CDR1 is SGHRS and CDR2 is YFSETQ. The V end was cut by 2 bases, the J end by 4 bases, with 12 bases between. In DNA, the CDR3 is TGCGCCAGCAGCTTTCCCGGGGTCGGCACTGAAGCTTTCTTT. The encoded protein is CASSFPGVGTEAFF.

The V call is TRBV6-5, the J call TRBJ2-7, with D possibly matching TRBD2 (5 bases). The CDR3 runs 15 residues. Deletions cut 6 bases from V and 1 base from J, with 16 bases between. Germline CDR1 and CDR2: MNHEY and SVGAGI. The CDR3 bases are TGTGCCAGCAGCTCCCCCACCCGAGGGTCCTACGAGCAGTACTTC. It is translated as CASSSPTRGSYEQYF.

This sequence joins TRBV20-1 and TRBJ2-7; 7 bases line up with TRBD2. The J call could be wrong; TRBJ2-5 is a better fit for the DNA end. This CDR3 region has 10 residues. Germline CDR1 reads DFQATT; CDR2 reads SNEGSKA (reference sequence). In DNA form, the CDR3 reads TGCAGTGGGGAGGGAGAGACCCAGTACTTC. Its protein is CSGEGETQYF.